The 8 T cell receptor beta chains in this list originate from one sample, sequenced in a study of blood T cell repertoires in COVID-19. Sequencing used immunoSEQ multiplex PCR; TCRdb keeps in-frame clones, though not all of them. The sample holds fewer than 200,000 clones; 80% are singletons and the top ten take 6.9%. Sample: peripheral blood. The receptors were sampled from a man in his sixties with acute or convalescent COVID-19.

V usage is TRBV6-6 and J usage is TRBJ1-3; D not resolved. The V end was cut by 4 bases, the J end by 8 bases, with 12 bases between. The CDR3 has 13 amino acids. Germline CDR1 reads MNHNY; CDR2 reads SVGAGI (reference sequence). CDR3 sequence reads: CASSLGASYTIYF. For the CDR3, the DNA is TGTGCCAGCAGTTTAGGAGCCAGTTACACCATATATTTT.

The rearrangement links TRBV24-1 to TRBJ2-2; D remains unclear. CDR1 and CDR2 (germline): KGHDR, SFDVKD. The CDR3 is 13 amino acids. Trimming stripped 4 bases from V and 5 bases from J, with 7 bases between. DNA for the CDR3: TGTGCCACCAGTGACAGGTTAACCGGGGAGCTGTTTTTT. It yields the protein CATSDRLTGELFF.

V gene TRBV4-1 combines with J gene TRBJ2-1, with D tentatively TRBD2 (7 bases). CDR1 MGHRA and CDR2 YSYEKL come from the germline V gene. CDR3 size: 16 residues. V lost 3 bases and J lost 7, with 19 bases in between. Written as DNA, the CDR3 is TGCGCCAGCAGCCAGGAGTGGACTAGGGGGGTGAATGAGCAGTTCTTC. Protein sequence: CASSQEWTRGVNEQFF.

As regards this clone: Additional DNA sequences in this sample encode the identical CDR3. This chain uses TRBV5-6 with TRBJ2-7; no reliable D call. The germline V gene encodes CDR1 SGHDT and CDR2 YYEEEE. The V and J ends lost 3 bases and 0 bases respectively, with 4 bases between them. The CDR3 spans 12 residues. The chain's CDR3 is CASSSLSYEQYF. The CDR3 DNA reads as TGTGCCAGCAGCTCTCTCTCCTACGAGCAGTACTTC.

V usage is TRBV15 and J usage is TRBJ2-5; TRBD2 might be the D (6 bases). Germline CDR1 LNHNV, CDR2 YYDKDF (reference sequence). V lost 9 bases and J 7 bases, leaving 15 bases between the germline ends. The CDR3 is 12 amino acids. This chain's CDR3 is CATLGAGRTQYF. The CDR3 DNA follows: TGTGCCACTTTAGGGGCGGGAAGGACCCAGTACTTC.

CDR3 loop: CSARARFEAFF. The CDR3 coding sequence is TGCAGTGCTAGAGCTCGGTTTGAAGCTTTCTTT. This chain links TRBV20-1 with TRBJ1-1; D is undetermined. Germline V gene data show CDR1 as DFQATT and CDR2 as SNEGSKA (reference sequence). V dropped 1 base and J dropped 7 bases, with 7 bases sitting between them. This CDR3 is built from 11 residues.

The rearrangement joins TRBV10-3 to TRBJ2-1, with 11 bases fitting TRBD2. The CDR3 loop spans 14 amino acids. Germline CDR1 is ENHRY and CDR2 is SYGVKD. J was trimmed by 5 bases and V by 5 bases; bases with no gene match: 2. The CDR3 DNA follows: TGTGCCATCAGTTGGGGACTAGCGGACAATGAGCAGTTCTTC. As protein: CAISWGLADNEQFF.

This chain's CDR3 is CASSFGTASNQPQHF. CDR3 DNA: TGTGCCAGTAGTTTCGGGACAGCTTCCAATCAGCCCCAGCATTTT. J is TRBJ1-5 and V is TRBV19, with 7 positions matching TRBD1. The CDR3 totals 15 residues. Unmatched junction bases numbered 7, after V lost 5 bases and J lost 3 bases. In germline, CDR1 is LNHDA, CDR2 SQIVND (reference sequence).